These 10 T cell receptor beta chains share one sample of origin, sequenced in a study of T cells in Graves' hyperthyroidism and ophthalmopathy. It was RNA transcripts that yielded the amplified TCR beta CDR3 regions. RT-PCR in the first round (using the HTBI primer set) targeted the TCR CDR3. In TCRdb, the multiplex PCR reads were re-called with MiXCR into one record per CDR3 protein. The repertoire holds around 34,000 distinct CDR3 sequences, with 52% as singletons. The source material was blood. The origin of the receptors is a middle-aged woman with Graves' ophthalmopathy.

This sequence joins TRBV19 and TRBJ2-5; a possible D gene is TRBD1 (5 bases). The germline V and J ends were trimmed by 10 bases and 5 bases, with 14 bases remaining between them. This CDR3 spans 12 amino acids. Looked up from germline, CDR1 is LNHDA and CDR2 is SQIVND (reference sequence). The CDR3 region is CATRQSGETQYF. In DNA, the CDR3 is TGTGCCACTCGACAGTCCGGCGAGACCCAGTACTTC. The variable domain in full, completed from reference TRBV19 and TRBJ2-5, reads DGGITQSPKYLFRKEGQNVTLSCEQNLNHDAMYWYRQDPGQGLRLIYYSQIVNDFQKGDIAEGYSVSREKKESFPLTVTSAQKNPTAFYLCATRQSGETQYFGPGTRLLVL.

This clonotype is classed as medium-sized. This chain connects TRBV7-9 to TRBJ2-7; TRBD1 matches 8 bases. This CDR3 region has 12 residues. CDR1 and CDR2 (germline): SEHNR, FQNEAQ (reference sequence). The V gene end was trimmed by 11 bases and the J gene end by 4 bases; junction bases not matched to a gene: 7. The CDR3 region has the DNA TGTGCCGGCGGACAGGGTGGATACGAGCAGTACTTC. Its translation: CAGGQGGYEQYF.

The rearrangement joins TRBV28 to TRBJ1-1, with TRBD1 matching over 8 bases. The germline CDR1 and CDR2 sequences are MDHEN and SYDVKM. J lost 1 base, V lost 11 bases, and 9 bases had no gene match. CDR3 size: 14 residues. In DNA form, the CDR3 reads TGTGCCGGGAACAGGGGGGGTAAGAACACTGAAGCTTTCTTT. Translation gives CAGNRGGKNTEAFF.

By proportion, this clonotype is medium-sized (0.01 to 0.1%). This chain links TRBV29-1 with TRBJ2-1; D not resolved. The CDR3 sequence is 12 residues long. The V gene lost 4 bases and the J gene lost 4 bases, with 8 bases spanning the gap. The germline CDR1 and CDR2 sequences are SQVTM and ANQGSEA. The CDR3 DNA follows: TGCAGCGTTGGTGTAGGATACAATGAGCAGTTCTTC. It specifies CSVGVGYNEQFF.

This clonotype has at least ten counts. The chain carries TRBV6-2 or TRBV6-3 and TRBJ2-7, with TRBD1 identical over 9 bases. The junction had 8 bases not matched to a gene; V was cut back by 5 bases and J by 6 bases. This CDR3 contains 14 residues. From germline, CDR1 is MNHEY and CDR2 SVGEGT. The CDR3 nucleotides read TGTGCCAGCAGTGACAGGGGGGCACGAGGCGAGCAGTACTTC. Translating gives CASSDRGARGEQYF.

Worth noting for this clonotype: Given the absence of the conserved phenylalanine or tryptophan at the CDR3 end, a read error is likely. The chain uses TRBV29-1 and TRBJ2-1; 9 bases map to TRBD2. V was pared by 6 bases and J by 0 bases, with 15 bases of the junction left unmatched. CDR1 SQVTM and CDR2 ANQGSEA come from the germline V gene. This CDR3 spans 18 amino acids. CDR3 loop: CSVREGTSGQSSYNEQFR. In DNA, the CDR3 is TGCAGCGTACGAGAAGGCACTAGCGGGCAGAGCTCCTACAATGAGCAGTTCAGA.

The table lists this clonotype with many counts. V usage is TRBV11-2 and J usage is TRBJ2-7, with 15 bases fitting TRBD2. This CDR3 spans 15 amino acids. The V segment lost 3 bases and the J segment 4 bases; nucleotides outside the gene matches: 1. In germline, CDR1 is SGHAT, CDR2 FQNNGV. The chain's CDR3 is CASSFGLAGGYEQYF. In nucleotides, the CDR3 is TGTGCCAGCAGCTTCGGACTAGCGGGAGGGTACGAGCAGTACTTC.

The chain uses TRBV30 and TRBJ1-1; D not resolved. V was clipped by 6 bases and J by 4 bases, with 15 bases between them. Germline V gene sequence: CDR1 GTSNPN, CDR2 SVGIG (reference sequence). CDR3 length: 13 amino acids. The CDR3 DNA is TGTGCCTGCCCGTCCGCCTCGGGCACTGAAGCTTTCTTT. This translates into CACPSASGTEAFF.

This clonotype came up many times. The gene calls are TRBV20-1 and TRBJ1-1, with 7 bases identical to TRBD1. Trimming cost V 4 bases and J 4 bases; bases outside gene matches: 9. The CDR3 is 14 amino acids. The germline V gene encodes CDR1 DFQATT and CDR2 SNEGSKA (reference sequence). For the CDR3, the DNA is TGCAGTGCTACCACAACAGGGGCGGCCACTGAAGCTTTCTTT. Amino acid sequence: CSATTTGAATEAFF.

In its sample, this clonotype is medium-sized. This chain uses TRBV10-2 with TRBJ1-4; D uncertain. Germline-derived CDR1 and CDR2 are WSHSY and SAAADI. The CDR3 length is 13 residues. Between the trimmed V and J ends, which lost 3 bases and 1 base, there was a span of 3 bases. CDR3 residues: CASSERTNEKLFF. In nucleotides, the CDR3 is TGCGCCAGCAGTGAAAGAACTAATGAAAAACTGTTTTTT.